This T cell receptor (beta chain) was sequenced during a study of shared clonotypes between healthy human individuals (TCRdb year 2020). Looking at the study overall: The cohort comprised a couple of women and a few men aged 18 to 49 years. The study deeply sequenced blood TCR repertoires of roughly five healthy adults to estimate repertoire size and the extent of clonotype sharing between individuals. Per donor, leukapheresis produced somewhere between about 0.94 and 9.5 billion PBMCs. Per donor, three plates each were used for CD4 naive and CD4 memory, two for CD8 naive, and one for CD8 memory. To increase sequencing depth and limit assay-specific biases, TCR repertoire library preparation and sequencing were carried out by different laboratories using diverse techniques.

Details on this clone: Its binding antigen is unknown. Per-base qualities were not stored, and no clone one base away is much larger.

Healthy HIV-negative adults with no recently reported acute infections or vaccinations were included as donors. Only Caucasian adults living in Nashville, Tennessee, USA were represented among the donors. CD8 memory samples consisted of magnetically selected CD45RO+ cells combined with CCR7-negative CD45RA+ effector memory (TemRA) cells. Blood was collected by leukapheresis, and PBMCs were isolated by Ficoll-Histopaque density gradient centrifugation and then cryopreserved in liquid nitrogen vapor phase. Purity and quantity of every magnetically sorted T cell population were checked by analytical flow cytometry. Genomic DNA was isolated from every sorted fraction and measured by UV absorbance on a Nanodrop 2000c. TCR CDR3 regions were amplified from genomic DNA by multiplex PCR using the deep immunoSEQ assay. Extracted genomic DNA from each cell subset was spread evenly across all wells of several immunoSEQ 96-well plates, with each plate serving as a replicate. For sorted subsets, each replicate PCR was loaded with 200 ng genomic DNA, equivalent to about 30,000 T cell genomes. Purified libraries were measured with a Qubit 3.0 fluorometer, size-checked on a Bioanalyzer 2100, and measured again with the KAPA Library Quantification kit. Every immunoSEQ 96-well plate was sequenced on a separate single-read 150-cycle Illumina NextSeq 550 flow cell. Processing in the source paper ran as follows. The immunoSEQ output contained only junctional sequences without quality scores, so filtering could not match that applied to full-length reads. To assign V/J genes and CDR3, sequences were annotated using PyIR, a Python wrapper for IgBLAST v1.9, with IMGT germline references. Any read was removed if the V/J assignment was weak (E-value above 1e-6), the CDR3 was missing, or the read contained stop codons, out-of-frame junctions, or ambiguous translated residues. A V3J clonotype was defined by an identical inferred V gene, J gene, and CDR3 amino acid sequence. Percentage overlap between repertoires was calculated by dividing the number of shared unique clonotypes by the size of the smaller repertoire. Repertoire richness was assessed with RTK rarefaction, the Chao1 estimator, and Recon v2.1 estimates of unobserved clonotypes. For all TCRbeta clonotypes obtained by the gDNA method from a few donors, generation probabilities were computed with OLGA. Held by TCRdb, this immuneACCESS table contains in-frame sequences only and omits some clones. Under half of the omission traces to an unresolved V gene where checked; the cause of the rest is unknown. That table is the source of V, J and clone size, and D and trimming were worked out from the DNA. The sample table contains about 320,000 clones; only one count was recorded for 80% to 90% of them. The ten biggest clones cover 15% to 20% of the sample.

The CDR3 holds 14 amino acids from the cysteine to the phenylalanine. The entry retains the CDR3 DNA only, 42 bases that are in frame from base 1. CDR1 and CDR2 were assigned from the germline V gene as SGHRS and YFSETQ. Compared with germline, V lacks 1 base and J lacks 3 bases; bases without a gene match: 2. What the study reported, not specific to this receptor: The genetic and exposure-history diversity represented was limited by the small number of donors. Even with the large sequencing depth, rarefaction of the sorted-subset datasets indicated that sequencing was incomplete. Only blood was sampled, and tissue TCR repertoires likely differ from those in blood. Larger estimated clonotype richness was generally found for naive subsets than for memory subsets. When several donors were compared, the shared fraction of clonotypes was about 5.5% for naive CD4, around 3.6% for naive CD8, more than 2% for memory CD4, and approximately 0.4% for memory CD8. Compared with non-shared clonotypes, the clonotypes found in all four sorted-subset donors had higher generation probabilities. Based on pairwise subsampling, the degree of clonotype sharing among donors was expected to be affected by sequencing depth.

The sequencing sample was made of memory CD8+ T cells sorted from blood. The cell subset or site label for this specimen denotes: CD45RO+ cells pooled with CCR7-negative TemRA cells. The chain is encoded by TRBV5-1 joined to TRBJ2-7, with 9 bases matching TRBD2. This TCR was sampled from a man between 18 and 35 years old in good health. The CDR3 amino acid sequence is: CASSLFSGSYEQYF. The nucleotides are TGCGCCAGCAGCTTGTTTAGCGGGAGCTACGAGCAGTACTTC. Full variable domain (CDR3 extended with the reference TRBV5-1 and TRBJ2-7 proteins): KAGVTQTPRYLIKTRGQQVTLSCSPISGHRSVSWYQQTPGQGLQFLFEYFSETQRNKGNFPGRFSGRQFSNSRSEMNVSTLELGDSALYLCASSLFSGSYEQYFGPGTRLTVT.